This TCR beta chain originates from a study of molecular identifiers for immune sequencing clone quantification. Germline V gene lookup returns CDR1 SGHKS and CDR2 YYEKEE (reference sequence). Trimming removed 4 bases from V and 4 bases from J; junction bases left unmatched: 2. The CDR3 contains 14 residues. From the PCR reads, TCRdb called clonotypes with MiXCR, one entry per CDR3 protein. This repertoire shows 400,000 to 600,000 distinct CDR3 sequences, 20% to 25% found once; its top ten account for around 0.86%. The rearrangement uses TRBV5-5 and TRBJ2-1, with 10 bases identical to TRBD1. This receptor was obtained from a human donor in good health. Some libraries in this study had Jurkat cell RNA spiked in. Sequencing was done on a sample of naive CD8+ T cells from blood, with Jurkat cell RNA spiked in. Subset defined: FACS-sorted CD8+CD4-CCR7+CD45RA+ naive T cells. CDR3: CASSRDRGYNEQFF. CDR3 bases: TGTGCCAGCAGCCGGGACAGGGGTTACAATGAGCAGTTCTTC.